Following are 23 T cell receptor beta chains from one sample sequenced in a study of PD-1 blockade in classical Hodgkin lymphoma. Documented time point: newly diagnosed, previously untreated cHL patient sample. Purified CD4+ T cells were obtained from thawed PBMCs through magnetic negative selection. TCRdb's table, derived via immunoSEQ multiplex PCR, lists solely in-frame clones and lacks some. The data contain 20,000 to 25,000 clones, 75% to 90% of them singletons. The sequenced sample was CD4+ T cells from blood. The receptors originated from a human donor with classical Hodgkin lymphoma.

The gene calls are TRBV4-2 and TRBJ2-2; D could derive from TRBD1 or TRBD2 (5 bases each). CDR1 is LGHNA, CDR2 YNFKEQ, per germline. The V end lost 2 bases, the J end lost 3 bases, and 13 bases lay between the germline ends. The CDR3 runs to 16 residues. The CDR3 DNA reads TGTGCCAGCAGCCAAAGCCGGGGCCTGGACACCGGGGAGCTGTTTTTT. Protein sequence: CASSQSRGLDTGELFF.

The J gene is TRBJ2-3, the V gene TRBV6-1, with 7 bases fitting TRBD1. The V and J ends lost 6 bases and 1 base, in that order; junction bases with no gene match: 7. The CDR3 covers 15 residues. The germline gives CDR1 MNHNS, CDR2 SASEGT. The DNA for the CDR3 is TGTGCCAGCAGCCTACTGGGACAGCGCACAGATACGCAGTATTTT. Amino acids: CASSLLGQRTDTQYF.

The chain combines TRBV2 with TRBJ2-5; 9 bases map to TRBD2. The J segment lost 3 bases and the V segment lost 2 bases, leaving 7 bases of the junction unmatched. There are 16 residues in the CDR3. Germline loops: CDR1 SNHLY, CDR2 FYNNEI. The CDR3 DNA reads as TGTGCCAGCAGTGAAACGGCATTAGCGGGGGAAGAGACCCAGTACTTC. Residues: CASSETALAGEETQYF.

V and J are TRBV4-3 and TRBJ2-7; possible D gene TRBD1, 5 bases. Germline V CDR1 and CDR2: LGHNA, YSLEER. The CDR3 length is 16 residues. V was clipped by 0 bases and J by 6 bases, with 18 bases between them. In nucleotides, the CDR3 is TGCGCCAGCAGCCAAGAGGCCGCAGGGCCGTTCGGCGAGCAGTACTTC. Encoded protein: CASSQEAAGPFGEQYF.

The chain is built from TRBV15 and TRBJ2-7; tentative D call: TRBD2 (6 bases). Trimming shortened V by 3 bases and J by 2 bases, and 11 bases separated the two germline ends. CDR3 length: 14 amino acids. Germline values: CDR1 LNHNV, CDR2 YYDKDF (reference sequence). The chain's CDR3 is CATSSGTSTYEQYF. The CDR3 DNA reads TGTGCCACCAGCAGCGGGACTTCGACCTACGAGCAGTACTTC.

The chain links TRBV6-5 to TRBJ2-7; 8 positions agree with TRBD1. CDR3 size: 16 residues. Germline values: CDR1 MNHEY, CDR2 SVGAGI. With 2 bases clipped from V and 3 bases from J, the junction kept 9 bases outside the gene matches. CDR3 coding DNA: TGTGCCAGCAGTTACGACTTGGGACAGGCTCTCTACGAGCAGTACTTC. Translated, it gives CASSYDLGQALYEQYF.

The V gene is TRBV30, the J gene TRBJ1-2; 7 bases match TRBD1. CDR1 and CDR2 (germline): GTSNPN, SVGIG (reference sequence). The CDR3 runs 15 residues. V lost 2 bases and J lost 7; bases outside the gene matches: 13. The CDR3 is CAWSFPDREGPGYTF. The CDR3 coding sequence is TGTGCCTGGAGTTTCCCTGACAGGGAAGGGCCTGGCTACACCTTC.

The rearrangement joins TRBV19 to TRBJ2-7; maybe TRBD2 (7 bases). This CDR3 region has 18 residues. Germline CDR1 reads LNHDA; CDR2 reads SQIVND (reference sequence). Deletions cut 2 bases from V and 5 bases from J, with 25 bases between. CDR3 sequence (DNA): TGTGCCAGTAGTATACATCGGGGGGCCGGGGGGTTGAGCAACGAGCAGTACTTC. It specifies CASSIHRGAGGLSNEQYF.

V is TRBV11-2 and J is TRBJ1-1; TRBD1 might be the D (5 bases). Trimming removed 6 bases from V and 7 bases from J, with 18 bases in between. The CDR3 spans 14 residues. Germline-derived CDR1 and CDR2 are SGHAT and FQNNGV. CDR3 protein: CASRKPGSGREAFF. In DNA form, the CDR3 reads TGTGCCAGCAGGAAACCAGGGTCTGGACGTGAAGCTTTCTTT.

With regard to this clone: Sequence at one end of the junction differs from germline and may be a read error. CDR3 DNA: TGCGCCAACAGCCAAGAGGACAGGTACACCGGGGAGCTGTTTTTT. Translating gives CANSQEDRYTGELFF. V and J are TRBV4-3 and TRBJ2-2, with 7 positions matching TRBD1. The CDR3 totals 15 residues. Germline V gene sequence: CDR1 LGHNA, CDR2 YSLEER.

The V gene is TRBV6-1, the J gene TRBJ2-7, with D uncertain. CDR1 MNHNS and CDR2 SASEGT come from the germline V gene. This CDR3 region has 13 residues. The V and J ends lost 9 bases and 7 bases respectively, with 19 bases between them. CDR3 DNA sequence: TGTGCCAGTTCACCCAGACGGCTGGGAGAGCAGTACTTC. Its translation: CASSPRRLGEQYF.

This clone occurred once. The chain is built from TRBV30 and TRBJ1-5; D uncertain. Germline lookup yields CDR1 GTSNPN and CDR2 SVGIG (reference sequence). V was clipped by 0 bases and J by 0 bases, with 3 bases between them. The CDR3 runs 13 residues. The CDR3 reads CAWSVDSNQPQHF. For the CDR3, the DNA is TGTGCCTGGAGTGTCGATAGCAATCAGCCCCAGCATTTT.

The chain couples TRBV6-6 to TRBJ1-2, with D possibly TRBD1 on 5 matching bases. CDR3 length: 14 residues. V lost 2 bases and J lost 7, with 14 bases in between. Germline loops: CDR1 MNHNY, CDR2 SVGAGI (reference sequence). The CDR3 loop is CASSYGRARTGYTF. The CDR3 DNA sequence: TGTGCCAGCAGTTACGGCAGGGCAAGGACTGGCTACACCTTC.

V gene TRBV2 combines with J gene TRBJ1-3; no clear D gene. This CDR3 contains 13 residues. Germline V gene sequence: CDR1 SNHLY, CDR2 FYNNEI. The V end was cut by 7 bases, the J end by 0 bases, with 7 bases between. CDR3 sequence (DNA): TGTGCCAGCACAATATTCTCTGGAAACACCATATATTTT. Its translation is CASTIFSGNTIYF.

The chain joins TRBV9 to TRBJ1-1; no clear D gene. Germline lookup yields CDR1 SGDLS and CDR2 YYNGEE. V lost 0 bases and J 5 bases, leaving 8 bases between the germline ends. This CDR3 is 13 amino acids long. CDR3 loop: CASSVATGTEAFF. The CDR3 DNA is TGTGCCAGCAGCGTAGCGACGGGGACTGAAGCTTTCTTT.

V usage is TRBV18 and J usage is TRBJ2-6; no definite D call. The CDR3 is made up of 15 amino acids. The V end was cut by 2 bases, the J end by 2 bases, with 7 bases between. Germline values: CDR1 KGHSH, CDR2 LQKENI. The DNA for the CDR3 is TGTGCCAGCTCACCAACGGGTCCTGGGGCCAACGTCCTGACTTTC. Translating gives CASSPTGPGANVLTF.

This clone has just one count. V and J are TRBV7-9 and TRBJ2-3; no firm D call. The length of the CDR3 is 14 residues. V gave up 2 bases and J gave up 6 bases, with 12 bases separating them. Per the germline V gene, CDR1 is SEHNR and CDR2 is FQNEAQ (reference sequence). CDR3 DNA: TGTGCCAGCAGCTTATTACAGAACAAGGATACGCAGTATTTT. Translated, it gives CASSLLQNKDTQYF. The complete variable domain, with remaining parts taken from reference TRBV7-9 and TRBJ2-3, reads DTGVSQNPRHKITKRGQNVTFRCDPISEHNRLYWYRQTLGQGPEFLTYFQNEAQLEKSRLLSDRFSAERPKGSFSTLEIQRTEQGDSAMYLCASSLLQNKDTQYFGPGTRLTVL.

DNA for the CDR3: TGTGCCAGCAGTTACGACAGTAGCAATCAGCCCCAGCATTTT. Translation: CASSYDSSNQPQHF. This chain joins TRBV6-6 and TRBJ1-5; a possible D gene is TRBD1 (5 bases). Looked up from germline, CDR1 is MNHNY and CDR2 is SVGAGI (reference sequence). The V and J ends lost 2 bases and 0 bases respectively, with 5 bases between them. The CDR3 is 14 amino acids.

This clone was detected a few times. The V and J genes are TRBV9 and TRBJ1-1; no clear D. Per germline, CDR1 SGDLS and CDR2 YYNGEE. Between the trimmed V and J ends, which lost 0 bases and 3 bases, there was a span of 9 bases. The CDR3 is 14 residues long. The CDR3 DNA sequence: TGTGCCAGCAGCGTAGCAGGTGTGGACACTGAAGCTTTCTTT. This encodes CASSVAGVDTEAFF. Looking up the rest from reference TRBV9 and TRBJ1-1 gives the full variable domain: DSGVTQTPKHLITATGQRVTLRCSPRSGDLSVYWYQQSLDQGLQFLIQYYNGEERAKGNILERFSAQQFPDLHSELNLSSLELGDSALYFCASSVAGVDTEAFFGQGTRLTVV.

The chain joins TRBV7-8 to TRBJ2-7; TRBD1 matches 8 bases. V gave up 2 bases and J gave up 1 base; unmatched junction bases: 4. The germline V gene encodes CDR1 SGHVS and CDR2 FQNEAQ. This CDR3 is built from 15 residues. The CDR3: CASSLSGTGSYEQYF. In DNA form, the CDR3 reads TGTGCCAGCAGCTTATCCGGGACAGGTTCCTACGAGCAGTACTTC.

V gene TRBV12-5 combines with J gene TRBJ2-2; 10 bases are shared with TRBD2. This CDR3 comprises 19 residues. V gave up 0 bases and J gave up 0 bases; unmatched junction bases: 7. Germline lookup yields CDR1 LGHNT and CDR2 FRNRAP. The CDR3 nucleotides read TGTGCTAGTGGTTTGGTACCCCCTACTAGCGGGGCGAACACCGGGGAGCTGTTTTTT. This translates into CASGLVPPTSGANTGELFF.

The rearrangement joins TRBV27 to TRBJ2-4, with D possibly being TRBD2 (6 bases). CDR1 is MNHEY and CDR2 is SMNVEV in the germline V gene (reference sequence). CDR3 length: 15 amino acids. The V end lost 0 bases, the J end lost 6 bases, and 12 bases lay between the germline ends. CDR3 sequence (DNA): TGTGCCAGCAGTTTATCCATAGCGGCACGAAACATTCAGTACTTC. It yields the protein CASSLSIAARNIQYF.

V usage is TRBV25-1 and J usage is TRBJ2-1; the D gene is possibly TRBD2 (5 bases). Germline-derived CDR1 and CDR2 are MGHDK and SYGVNS. Trimming removed 2 bases at V and 1 base at J, with 6 bases between. The CDR3 spans 14 residues. The CDR3 spells CASSELASYNEQFF. The CDR3 bases are TGTGCCAGCAGTGAACTAGCTTCCTACAATGAGCAGTTCTTC. The complete variable domain, with remaining parts taken from reference TRBV25-1 and TRBJ2-1, reads EADIYQTPRYLVIGTGKKITLECSQTMGHDKMYWYQQDPGMELHLIHYSYGVNSTEKGDLSSESTVSRIRTEHFPLTLESARPSHTSQYLCASSELASYNEQFFGPGTRLTVL.